Below, one TCR beta chain is given with its context. The data derive from a study of cytomegalovirus exposure and HLA in healthy donors. The PCR was carried out with 60 Vbeta primers and 13 Jbeta primers. Produced via immunoSEQ multiplex PCR; TCRdb's table is partial and in-frame only. The sample carries fewer than 200,000 clones, nearly 80% recorded once. The specimen was PBMCs. The source is a man aged 40-49 years in good health and CMV-seropositive.

The CDR3 region is CASRTSIDQETQYF. In DNA, the CDR3 is TGTGCCAGCAGGACTAGTATAGACCAAGAGACCCAGTACTTC. This chain connects TRBV6-1 to TRBJ2-5; D may be TRBD2 (6 bases). The V end lost 6 bases, the J end lost 0 bases, and 11 bases lay between the germline ends. There are 14 residues in the CDR3. CDR1 is MNHNS and CDR2 is SASEGT in the germline V gene.